This T cell receptor beta chain was identified during a study of shared clonotypes between healthy human individuals. As for the study in general: Donors consisted of two women and a few men between 18 and 49. Overall study findings and caveats: Limitation of the genetic and exposure-history diversity represented came from the few donors. What rarefaction showed was incomplete sorted-subset sequencing despite large depth.

Germline CDR1 is LNHDA and CDR2 is SQIVND (reference sequence). The CDR3 has 15 amino acids. CD45RO negativity and positive selection for CCR7 defined naive CD8 cells, a population that excluded terminally differentiated effector memory CD45RA+ cells. Adult Caucasians living in Nashville, Tennessee made up all of the donors. Clones were sequenced by immunoSEQ multiplex PCR, and TCRdb holds only the in-frame ones, with some missing. The profile covers hundreds of thousands of clones, with 90% to 97% appearing a single time and roughly 0.1% taken by the ten largest. As for this clone: The antigen remains unidentified. One end of the junction varies from germline; a read error may be responsible. At the DNA level, this CDR3 is encoded by other sequences in the same sample as well.

What was sequenced was naive CD8+ T cells sorted from blood. The rearrangement joins TRBV19 to TRBJ1-5; D not certain. This TCR was recovered from a woman aged 25 to 45 in good health. CDR3 DNA sequence: TGTGCCAGTAGTATGCCCGCCAGCCGCAATCAGCCCCAACATTTT. Its protein is CASSMPASRNQPQHF.